This entry concerns a single T cell receptor beta chain. As yet, its antigen is unknown. In germline, CDR1 is LNHDA, CDR2 SQIVND (reference sequence). V was pared by 1 base and J by 1 base, with 29 bases between. There are 22 residues in the CDR3. The sample originates from a study of shared clonotypes between healthy human individuals. Study-level points and caveats: The study's rarefaction showed incomplete sorted-subset sequencing despite large depth. The generation probabilities recorded for non-shared clonotypes fell below those of clonotypes shared by all four donors.

Per the study methods: Junction-only immunoSEQ sequences carried no quality scores, so filtering differed. Sequenced by immunoSEQ multiplex PCR; TCRdb stores in-frame clones only, minus some. That table supplies the V and J calls and clone size; D and trimming were determined from the DNA. Of about 1.5 million clones listed, around 95% are singletons. J is TRBJ1-5 and V is TRBV19; no definite D call. The clonotype comes from a man aged 25-45 years in good health. The material sequenced was naive CD4+ T cells sorted from blood. Subset given: CD45RA+ positively selected. The CDR3 sequence: CASSIVNWPLADYYSSNQPQHF. The DNA of the CDR3 is TGTGCCAGTAGTATAGTAAATTGGCCGTTAGCCGATTATTATTCGAGCAATCAGCCCCAGCATTTT.